The rows below give T cell receptor beta chains drawn from one sample of a study of cytomegalovirus exposure and HLA in healthy donors. Measured with immunoSEQ multiplex PCR; TCRdb has only the in-frame clones, and not every one. This table holds roughly 120,000 clones, 65% to 80% found once. Sequencing was performed on PBMCs. The receptors come from a woman aged 55 to 70 in good health and CMV-seropositive. CDR3s include the opening cysteine and the closing phenylalanine or tryptophan. A D gene is named only where the DNA matches it firmly. Clone size is not always given. Where it is, it says once, few, many or a class for expanded clones.

D gene: TRBD2
clone size: NA
J gene: TRBJ2-1
V gene: TRBV30
CDR3 protein: CAWVLAGLGYNEQFF
CDR3 DNA: TGTGCCTGGGTGTTAGCGGGCTTAGGATACAATGAGCAGTTCTTC

D gene: TRBD1
clone size: once
J gene: TRBJ1-2
V gene: TRBV6-1
CDR3 protein: CASSEDRGQPNYGYTF
CDR3 DNA: TGTGCCAGCAGTGAGGACAGGGGCCAACCTAACTATGGCTACACCTTC

D gene: TRBD1
clone size: NA
J gene: TRBJ2-7
V gene: TRBV5-5
CDR3 protein: CASSRAGQGAREQYF
CDR3 DNA: TGTGCCAGCAGCCGCGCGGGGCAGGGGGCACGCGAGCAGTACTTC

D gene: NA
clone size: NA
J gene: TRBJ2-1
V gene: TRBV6-1
CDR3 protein: CASRTLDFYNEQFF
CDR3 DNA: TGTGCCAGCAGGACGCTGGACTTCTACAATGAGCAGTTCTTC

D gene: NA
clone size: few
J gene: TRBJ2-6
V gene: TRBV9
CDR3 protein: CASSQGGGQGANVLTF
CDR3 DNA: TGTGCCAGCAGCCAAGGGGGGGGGCAGGGGGCCAACGTCCTGACTTTC

D gene: NA
clone size: NA
J gene: TRBJ1-1
V gene: TRBV6-5
CDR3 protein: CASSRQRNTEAFF
CDR3 DNA: TGTGCCAGCAGCAGACAGAGGAACACTGAAGCTTTCTTT

D gene: NA
clone size: NA
J gene: TRBJ2-5
V gene: TRBV11-2
CDR3 protein: CASSLRDTPQETQYF
CDR3 DNA: TGTGCCAGCAGTTTACGGGACACCCCTCAAGAGACCCAGTACTTC

D gene: TRBD2
clone size: NA
J gene: TRBJ2-5
V gene: TRBV5-4
CDR3 protein: CASSFRGVQETQYF
CDR3 DNA: TGTGCCAGCAGCTTTCGGGGGGTGCAAGAGACCCAGTACTTC

D gene: NA
clone size: NA
J gene: TRBJ1-3
V gene: TRBV5-1
CDR3 protein: CASSSPGGFSGNTIYF
CDR3 DNA: TGCGCCAGCAGCTCCCCTGGCGGATTCTCTGGAAACACCATATATTTT

D gene: TRBD1
clone size: NA
J gene: TRBJ1-5
V gene: TRBV9
CDR3 protein: CASRPTGFQPQHF
CDR3 DNA: TGTGCCAGCAGACCGACAGGGTTCCAGCCCCAGCATTTT

D gene: NA
clone size: few
J gene: TRBJ1-5
V gene: TRBV30
CDR3 protein: CAWSDQGSKPQHF
CDR3 DNA: TGTGCCTGGAGCGATCAGGGGTCAAAGCCCCAGCATTTT

D gene: TRBD1
clone size: NA
J gene: TRBJ2-1
V gene: TRBV7-9
CDR3 protein: CASSIYRGPVDNEQFF
CDR3 DNA: TGTGCCAGCAGCATATACAGGGGGCCGGTGGACAATGAGCAGTTCTTC

D gene: NA
clone size: NA
J gene: TRBJ2-7
V gene: TRBV7-2
CDR3 protein: CASSLTRDEQYF
CDR3 DNA: TGTGCCAGCAGCTTAACCCGGGATGAGCAGTACTTC

D gene: TRBD1
clone size: NA
J gene: TRBJ1-2
V gene: TRBV5-6
CDR3 protein: CASSISGGIVGYTF
CDR3 DNA: TGTGCCAGCAGCATCTCAGGGGGAATAGTTGGCTACACCTTC

D gene: TRBD2
clone size: NA
J gene: TRBJ2-7
V gene: TRBV6-1
CDR3 protein: CASSERTSGMSVQYF
CDR3 DNA: TGTGCCAGCAGTGAACGGACTAGCGGGATGTCGGTGCAGTACTTC

D gene: NA
clone size: NA
J gene: TRBJ2-7
V gene: TRBV19
CDR3 protein: CASSTRKEAQYEQYF
CDR3 DNA: TGTGCCAGTAGTACGCGAAAGGAGGCGCAATACGAGCAGTACTTC

D gene: TRBD1
clone size: NA
J gene: TRBJ1-4
V gene: TRBV29-1
CDR3 protein: CSAGGGEKLFF
CDR3 DNA: TGCAGCGCAGGGGGAGGAGAAAAACTGTTTTTT

D gene: NA
clone size: NA
J gene: TRBJ1-1
V gene: TRBV9
CDR3 protein: CASSATGTQMNTEAFF
CDR3 DNA: TGTGCCAGCAGCGCGACCGGGACACAAATGAACACTGAAGCTTTCTTT